A single sample is the source of the 30 T cell receptor beta chains below, sequenced in a study of glioma-infiltrating T cells after dendritic cell vaccination. Documented time point: after dendritic cell vaccination, including at tumor progression/relapse. Profiling relied on immunoSEQ multiplex PCR, and the TCRdb table lists in-frame clones only, not all of them. This repertoire shows approximately 93,000 clones, around 84% found once; its top ten account for about 8.5%. The sequencing here drew on blood, taken after dendritic cell vaccination. These receptors were taken from a human donor with glioblastoma.

V usage is TRBV5-1 and J usage is TRBJ1-4; no clear D. V lost 4 bases, J lost 8 bases, and 21 bases lay in between. The CDR3 totals 16 residues. Germline values: CDR1 SGHRS, CDR2 YFSETQ. The CDR3 coding sequence is TGCGCCAGCAGCCCTCCGGACGGACTACATGGGGAAAAACTGTTTTTT. Translation gives CASSPPDGLHGEKLFF.

This clone was recorded a few times. This chain uses TRBV5-4 with TRBJ2-7; 11 nucleotides match TRBD2. Trimming cost V 4 bases and J 0 bases; bases outside gene matches: 3. Germline values: CDR1 SGHNT, CDR2 YYREEE (reference sequence). The CDR3 totals 15 residues. DNA for the CDR3: TGTGCCAGCAGCCCGACTAGCGGGGCCTCCTACGAGCAGTACTTC. Its translation is CASSPTSGASYEQYF.

This sequence joins TRBV9 and TRBJ2-3; 13 positions agree with TRBD2. CDR1 and CDR2 from the germline V gene are SGDLS and YYNGEE. This CDR3 region has 18 residues. V dropped 3 bases and J dropped 1; count of bases not matched to a gene: 8. The CDR3 sequence: CASSAPGTSGARTDTQYF. Here the CDR3 DNA reads TGTGCCAGCAGCGCCCCCGGGACTAGCGGGGCCCGCACAGATACGCAGTATTTT. Complete variable domain (other parts from reference TRBV9 and TRBJ2-3): DSGVTQTPKHLITATGQRVTLRCSPRSGDLSVYWYQQSLDQGLQFLIQYYNGEERAKGNILERFSAQQFPDLHSELNLSSLELGDSALYFCASSAPGTSGARTDTQYFGPGTRLTVL.

This chain joins TRBV27 and TRBJ2-1; a possible D gene is TRBD2 (5 bases). Germline CDR1 reads MNHEY; CDR2 reads SMNVEV (reference sequence). Trimming removed 0 bases at V and 7 bases at J, with 7 bases between. CDR3 length: 13 amino acids. Written as DNA, the CDR3 is TGTGCCAGCAGTTTATCGTGGAGGAATGAGCAGTTCTTC. Translation gives CASSLSWRNEQFF.

The chain employs TRBV27 and TRBJ2-5; TRBD1 aligns across 8 bases. CDR1 and CDR2 (germline): MNHEY, SMNVEV (reference sequence). The trim removed 2 bases at V and 8 bases at J, leaving 4 bases unmatched. The length of the CDR3 is 13 residues. As DNA, the CDR3 is TGTGCCAGCAGTTTAAGGGCAGGGGGCACCCAGTACTTC. It specifies CASSLRAGGTQYF.

This sequence joins TRBV7-6 and TRBJ1-4, with TRBD1 matching over 12 bases. Per the germline V gene, CDR1 is SGHVS and CDR2 is FNYEAQ. V dropped 0 bases and J dropped 8; count of bases not matched to a gene: 1. The CDR3 covers 15 residues. The CDR3 spells CASSLAGQGAEKLFF. DNA for the CDR3: TGTGCCAGCAGCTTAGCGGGACAGGGGGCGGAAAAACTGTTTTTT.

In this sample, this clone turned up a few times. The chain combines TRBV19 with TRBJ2-5; possible D gene TRBD2, 6 bases. The germline CDR1 and CDR2 sequences are LNHDA and SQIVND (reference sequence). The CDR3 contains 14 residues. Trimming stripped 5 bases from V and 7 bases from J, with 17 bases between. CDR3: CASSPLAFSATQYF. The CDR3 nucleotides read TGTGCCAGTAGTCCTCTAGCGTTTTCCGCGACCCAGTACTTC.

The V gene is TRBV7-2, the J gene TRBJ2-1; 8 bases map to TRBD2. CDR3 length: 15 residues. V lost 5 bases and J lost 5; bases outside the gene matches: 8. CDR1 is SGHTA, CDR2 FQGNSA, per germline. This CDR3 is CASSPHRGGHNEQFF. The CDR3 nucleotides read TGTGCCAGCAGCCCCCATCGGGGGGGACACAATGAGCAGTTCTTC.

The V gene is TRBV7-6, the J gene TRBJ2-1; 16 bases fit TRBD2. Germline V gene lookup returns CDR1 SGHVS and CDR2 FNYEAQ. CDR3 size: 21 residues. Unmatched junction bases numbered 13, after V lost 1 base and J lost 4 bases. CDR3 sequence reads: CASSLDGGLAGGVWVYNEQFF. The CDR3 DNA follows: TGTGCCAGCAGCTTAGATGGGGGACTAGCGGGGGGGGTTTGGGTTTACAATGAGCAGTTCTTC.

The chain joins TRBV27 to TRBJ2-7, with 7 bases fitting TRBD1. This CDR3 contains 15 residues. The germline gives CDR1 MNHEY, CDR2 SMNVEV (reference sequence). V trimming: 5 bases; J trimming: 3 bases; junction bases outside the gene matches: 10. The CDR3 DNA follows: TGTGCCAGCAGTCCGGACCTCGACAGGGACTACGAGCAGTACTTC. Its protein is CASSPDLDRDYEQYF.

The chain recombines TRBV27 with TRBJ2-1; the match to TRBD2 covers 7 bases. Germline V lookup: CDR1 MNHEY, CDR2 SMNVEV (reference sequence). This CDR3 contains 15 residues. Losses at the gene ends were 3 bases for V and 0 bases for J; bases not matched to a gene: 2. CDR3 sequence: CASSFTGGSYNEQFF. CDR3 nucleotides: TGTGCCAGCAGTTTCACGGGGGGCTCCTACAATGAGCAGTTCTTC.

On this clone: This CDR3 is also generated by other DNA sequences in the sample. The chain has TRBV6-5 and TRBJ2-3; weak D call: TRBD1 (6 bases). The V end lost 0 bases, the J end lost 0 bases, and 7 bases lay between the germline ends. The CDR3 has 15 amino acids. The V gene's germline CDR1 is MNHEY and CDR2 SVGAGI. DNA of the CDR3: TGTGCCAGCAGTTACTCCAGGGGTAGCACAGATACGCAGTATTTT. Translating gives CASSYSRGSTDTQYF.

V gene TRBV5-1 combines with J gene TRBJ2-7; 8 bases are shared with TRBD1. J gave up 3 bases and V 0 bases, and 5 bases lay outside the gene matches. Germline CDR1 and CDR2: SGHRS and YFSETQ. This CDR3 comprises 15 residues. The CDR3 reads CASSLGTGSNYEQYF. In nucleotides, the CDR3 is TGCGCCAGCAGCTTGGGGACAGGGAGTAACTACGAGCAGTACTTC.

This rearrangement joins TRBV18 to TRBJ1-6; D remains unclear. The CDR3 length is 13 residues. V lost 5 bases and J lost 10, with 12 bases in between. Germline V gene lookup returns CDR1 KGHSH and CDR2 LQKENI. The CDR3 loop reads CASSDGVGSPLHF. DNA for the CDR3: TGTGCCAGCTCAGACGGGGTAGGCTCACCCCTCCACTTT. Full variable domain (rest looked up from reference TRBV18 and TRBJ1-6): NAGVMQNPRHLVRRRGQEARLRCSPMKGHSHVYWYRQLPEEGLKFMVYLQKENIIDESGMPKERFSAEFPKEGPSILRIQQVVRGDSAAYFCASSDGVGSPLHFGNGTRLTVT.

The genes are TRBV7-6 and TRBJ2-1, with TRBD1 matching 9 bases. This CDR3 has 16 amino acids. Germline CDR1 and CDR2: SGHVS and FNYEAQ. The ends lost 3 bases at V and 9 bases at J; junction bases unmatched: 12. CDR3 loop: CASSLRQGDRQSEQFF. The CDR3 DNA is TGTGCCAGCAGCTTGCGACAGGGGGATCGGCAAAGTGAGCAGTTCTTC.

The chain uses TRBV9 and TRBJ2-1, with 10 positions matching TRBD2. The germline CDR1 and CDR2 sequences are SGDLS and YYNGEE. The V segment lost 0 bases and the J segment 1 base; nucleotides outside the gene matches: 7. The CDR3 has 18 residues. CDR3 coding DNA: TGTGCCAGCAGCGTAGTGTCTAGCGGGGGCATTTCCTACAATGAGCAGTTCTTC. Translated, it gives CASSVVSSGGISYNEQFF.

This chain joins TRBV2 and TRBJ2-5, with TRBD1 matching over 12 bases. The CDR3 loop spans 15 amino acids. V trimming: 6 bases; J trimming: 4 bases; junction bases outside the gene matches: 6. Per the germline V gene, CDR1 is SNHLY and CDR2 is FYNNEI. CDR3 amino acids: CASRRDRGRGETQYF. The CDR3 nucleotides read TGTGCCAGCAGGAGGGACAGGGGGCGCGGAGAGACCCAGTACTTC.

The J gene is TRBJ1-2, the V gene TRBV25-1; 7 bases align to TRBD1. This CDR3 is 15 amino acids long. The V gene's germline CDR1 is MGHDK and CDR2 SYGVNS. J was trimmed by 8 bases and V by 4 bases; bases with no gene match: 13. The CDR3 DNA follows: TGTGCCAGCAGTGCTGACAGGGTCGGATCGGGGGGCTACACCTTC. Translating gives CASSADRVGSGGYTF.

The chain employs TRBV4-2 and TRBJ1-4, with a weak D call TRBD1 (6 bases). Germline V gene sequence: CDR1 LGHNA, CDR2 YNFKEQ. The CDR3 length is 18 residues. V dropped 5 bases and J dropped 7 bases, with 26 bases sitting between them. The DNA of the CDR3 is TGTGCCAGCAGCGAAGGAGTAATATATACAGGGTATGGTGAAAAACTGTTTTTT. This translates into CASSEGVIYTGYGEKLFF.

V is TRBV25-1 and J is TRBJ2-7, with D possibly TRBD1 on 6 matching bases. The length of the CDR3 is 14 residues. Looked up from germline, CDR1 is MGHDK and CDR2 is SYGVNS. With 2 bases removed from V and 4 bases from J, the gap between germline ends came to 12 bases. CDR3 coding DNA: TGTGCCAGCAGTGAAAGACAGGAACTTTACGAGCAGTACTTC. Translated, it gives CASSERQELYEQYF.

The chain joins TRBV5-1 to TRBJ2-5, with 9 bases that match TRBD1. The J segment lost 3 bases and the V segment lost 4 bases, leaving 4 bases of the junction unmatched. The V gene's germline CDR1 is SGHRS and CDR2 YFSETQ. This CDR3 comprises 14 residues. The CDR3 spells CASSLGTGKETQYF. Written as DNA, the CDR3 is TGCGCCAGCAGCCTAGGGACAGGGAAAGAGACCCAGTACTTC.

The chain recombines TRBV19 with TRBJ2-2, with 7 bases fitting TRBD2. Germline V lookup: CDR1 LNHDA, CDR2 SQIVND (reference sequence). V was clipped by 11 bases and J by 3 bases; unmatched bases: 6. The CDR3 spans 13 residues. The CDR3 DNA follows: TGTGCCCTAGCGGCGCTTGACACCGGGGAGCTGTTTTTT. Residues: CALAALDTGELFF.

The chain links TRBV5-4 to TRBJ1-1; weak D call: TRBD1 (5 bases). This CDR3 is built from 15 residues. V was shortened by 3 bases and J by 4 bases, with 16 bases between the two germline ends. Germline CDR1 SGHNT, CDR2 YYREEE (reference sequence). The CDR3 sequence: CASSSMGGGGTEAFF. CDR3 nucleotide sequence: TGTGCCAGCAGCTCGATGGGGGGGGGAGGCACTGAAGCTTTCTTT.

This chain uses TRBV9 with TRBJ1-2; the match to TRBD1 covers 7 bases. The CDR3 contains 18 residues. The V gene end was trimmed by 1 base and the J gene end by 5 bases; junction bases not matched to a gene: 17. Per the germline V gene, CDR1 is SGDLS and CDR2 is YYNGEE. In DNA form, the CDR3 reads TGTGCCAGCAGCGTAACGTTGAGGGGGCAGGACAACTTTTATGGCTACACCTTC. Amino acid sequence: CASSVTLRGQDNFYGYTF.

The CDR3 nucleotides are TGTGCCAGCAGTCGGGGACAGACTGGAAACACCATATATTTT. Its protein product is CASSRGQTGNTIYF. The chain is built from TRBV6-5 and TRBJ1-3; 7 bases line up with TRBD1. CDR1 is MNHEY and CDR2 is SVGAGI in the germline V gene. J was trimmed by 2 bases and V by 5 bases; bases with no gene match: 3. This CDR3 has 14 residues.

The chain joins TRBV5-6 to TRBJ2-4; 8 nucleotides match TRBD2. The V and J ends lost 0 bases and 9 bases, in that order; junction bases with no gene match: 11. Germline CDR1 SGHDT, CDR2 YYEEEE. The CDR3 spans 16 residues. The CDR3 is CASSLVAGTVVSIQYF. The CDR3, as DNA: TGTGCCAGCAGCTTGGTAGCGGGAACAGTGGTTAGCATTCAGTACTTC.

The rearrangement joins TRBV10-3 to TRBJ1-2, with TRBD1 matching 8 bases. Germline CDR1 ENHRY, CDR2 SYGVKD. Germline trimming cut 3 bases from V and 6 bases from J; bases unmatched to any gene: 12. The length of the CDR3 is 16 residues. CDR3 DNA sequence: TGTGCCATCAGTGATCGACAGGGGCACGGGAAGGATGGCTACACCTTC. Translating gives CAISDRQGHGKDGYTF.

This chain uses TRBV25-1 with TRBJ2-1; unclear D gene. CDR1 and CDR2 (germline): MGHDK, SYGVNS. V lost 5 bases and J 4 bases, leaving 3 bases between the germline ends. This CDR3 has 11 residues. CDR3 in DNA: TGTGCCAGCAGTTCGTACAATGAGCAGTTCTTC. It is translated as CASSSYNEQFF.

The chain employs TRBV2 and TRBJ2-6; 14 positions match TRBD2. The V gene's germline CDR1 is SNHLY and CDR2 FYNNEI. This CDR3 has 19 residues. With V trimmed by 8 bases and J by 3 bases, 12 bases remained unmatched. This CDR3 reads CASGTSGSGVRFGANVLTF. CDR3 nucleotide sequence: TGTGCCAGCGGGACTAGCGGGAGTGGAGTTAGATTTGGGGCCAACGTCCTGACTTTC. Complete variable domain (other parts from reference TRBV2 and TRBJ2-6): EPEVTQTPSHQVTQMGQEVILRCVPISNHLYFYWYRQILGQKVEFLVSFYNNEISEKSEIFDDQFSVERPDGSNFTLKIRSTKLEDSAMYFCASGTSGSGVRFGANVLTFGAGSRLTVL.

The rearrangement joins TRBV9 to TRBJ2-3, with TRBD2 identical over 9 bases. Germline V gives CDR1 SGDLS, CDR2 YYNGEE. Losses at the gene ends were 3 bases for V and 3 bases for J; bases not matched to a gene: 8. This CDR3 region has 16 residues. CDR3 sequence: CASSEAGGMVTDTQYF. The CDR3 DNA follows: TGTGCCAGCAGCGAGGCGGGAGGGATGGTTACAGATACGCAGTATTTT.